The following is a T cell receptor beta chain sequence with its context. The source of the sample is a study of blood T cell repertoires in COVID-19. The CDR3 has 14 residues. The V and J ends lost 3 bases and 8 bases, in that order; junction bases with no gene match: 5. Germline loops: CDR1 SGHKS, CDR2 YYEKEE (reference sequence). Original methodology: Scientists estimated how many nucleated cells there were by amplifying reference gene primers. Measured with immunoSEQ multiplex PCR; TCRdb has only the in-frame clones, and not every one. V, J and clone size derive from that table, while D and trimming were established from the DNA sequence. There are 140,000 or so clones in the sample; roughly 84% occur only once, and roughly 8% lies in the top ten.

The TCR originated in a human donor in a cohort sampled during active COVID-19. Material for sequencing was peripheral blood. This chain connects TRBV5-5 to TRBJ1-4; TRBD1 matches at 9 bases. The CDR3 reads CASSWGTGREKLFF. Written as DNA, the CDR3 is TGTGCCAGCAGCTGGGGGACAGGGCGAGAAAAACTGTTTTTT.